This T cell receptor (beta chain) was sequenced in a study of low-dose radiotherapy and immunotherapy resistance in tumors. Study-wide context: A dose of 1 Gy per fraction every two weeks went to Cohort 2, totaling 13 Gy over 26 weeks. Every two weeks, one day ahead of radiation and immunotherapy, cyclophosphamide 200 mg/m2 was given (intravenously).

The time point denotes: before trial treatment. Each donor was administered nivolumab, ipilimumab, aspirin, low-dose cyclophosphamide and low-dose radiotherapy. Germline CDR1 is DFQATT and CDR2 is SNEGSKA (reference sequence). The CDR3 is 13 amino acids. V lost 6 bases to trimming and J lost 5 bases, with 15 bases between them. Alpha- and beta-chain coverage of first-strand cDNA came from TRAV- and TRBV-specific primers. Amplification of TCRs used a constant-region primer and V-primer adapter for 20 PCR cycles. The isolated mRNA underwent amplification through in vitro transcription. One entry per CDR3 protein, called by TCRdb with MiXCR from the reads. The sample comprises approximately 84,000 distinct CDR3 sequences, roughly a sixth of which are singletons, and 2.5% to 3% rests with the top ten. This clonotype was found many times.

The receptor was isolated from a male donor with prostate cancer. The chain joins TRBV20-1 to TRBJ2-3; TRBD1 is a possible D gene (6 bases). Sequences were derived from PBMCs, sampled before treatment. The CDR3 DNA reads as TGCAGTGCCGGACAGATACGGATAGATACGCAGTATTTT. As protein: CSAGQIRIDTQYF.